This TCR beta chain comes out of a study of blood T cell repertoires in COVID-19. Study-level information: Donors in the United States, Italy and Spain gave samples during acute or convalescent COVID-19. The analysed material was cDNA or gDNA that came from T cells, B-cell-depleted T cells, or PBMCs.

The length of the CDR3 is 13 residues. The germline CDR1 and CDR2 sequences are SGDLS and YYNGEE. V was pared by 2 bases and J by 1 base, with 4 bases between. Original processing notes: Reference gene primer amplification in the assay estimated nucleated cell counts. Clones were sequenced by immunoSEQ multiplex PCR, and TCRdb holds only the in-frame ones, with some missing. V, J and clone size are taken as reported in that table, and D and trimming were inferred from the DNA itself. The table includes over 150,000 clones, roughly 80% detected once. The sample holds many counts of this clone. The sequence was obtained from a man between 60 and 70 years old with acute or convalescent COVID-19. Sequencing was carried out using peripheral blood. The chain recombines TRBV9 with TRBJ1-5; D remains unclear. The CDR3 region is CASSVGSNQPQHF. In DNA, the CDR3 is TGTGCCAGCAGCGTCGGGAGCAATCAGCCCCAGCATTTT.